This T cell receptor (beta chain) was captured by sequencing in a study of T cell responses to AZD1222 COVID-19 vaccine. Study results and caveats: Spike-wide vaccine-associated CD4 TCRs dominated at 160-218 and 743-854. The study reported that nearly half of spike-specific TCRs target unmutated variant regions. White British people made up most donors, females outnumbered males, and clonal diversity was possibly underestimated. After two AZD1222 doses, spike-specific TCR breadth and depth rose versus day 0.

Germline CDR1 is SGHDN and CDR2 is FVKESK. With 2 bases removed from V and 6 bases from J, the gap between germline ends came to 13 bases. The CDR3 is 14 residues long. This clone was recorded a few times. What it binds is unknown. Profiling relied on immunoSEQ multiplex PCR, and the TCRdb table lists in-frame clones only, not all of them. The sample lists roughly 150,000 clones; roughly 92% were seen once. This clonotype originated in an adult in good health. Sequencing used peripheral blood, obtained on day 0 of AZD1222 vaccination. J is TRBJ1-2 and V is TRBV14, with TRBD1 as a possible D gene (5 bases). The CDR3 is CASSQRGRVDGYTF. The CDR3 bases are TGTGCCAGCAGCCAAAGGGGCAGGGTAGATGGCTACACCTTC.